This T cell receptor beta chain comes out of a study of Ad26.COV2.S vaccination and SARS-CoV-2 variants. Study in general: This donor came from the COV1001 trial of Ad26.COV2.S.

Data came from immunoSEQ multiplex PCR; TCRdb stores just in-frame clones and leaves some out. The table includes under 600,000 clones, about 89% detected once. This CDR3 region has 15 residues. V gave up 5 bases and J gave up 0 bases, with 13 bases separating them. Germline assignment: CDR1 SNHLY and CDR2 FYNNEI. The sample's treatment: roughly 19 received Ad26.COV2.S at low or high dose, single or two shots; roughly five received placebo; per-sample allocation not given. Collection of the samples took place on day 63 after the first injection of vaccine or placebo. The clonotype comes from a person aged 18-65 years who received the Ad26.COV2.S COVID-19 vaccine or a placebo. Source: peripheral blood, taken in a trial of Ad26.COV2.S vaccine versus placebo. The genes are TRBV2 and TRBJ1-1; D is undetermined. The CDR3 DNA reads TGTGCCAGCAGTCAAAATAGAATCATGAACACTGAAGCTTTCTTT. This encodes CASSQNRIMNTEAFF.